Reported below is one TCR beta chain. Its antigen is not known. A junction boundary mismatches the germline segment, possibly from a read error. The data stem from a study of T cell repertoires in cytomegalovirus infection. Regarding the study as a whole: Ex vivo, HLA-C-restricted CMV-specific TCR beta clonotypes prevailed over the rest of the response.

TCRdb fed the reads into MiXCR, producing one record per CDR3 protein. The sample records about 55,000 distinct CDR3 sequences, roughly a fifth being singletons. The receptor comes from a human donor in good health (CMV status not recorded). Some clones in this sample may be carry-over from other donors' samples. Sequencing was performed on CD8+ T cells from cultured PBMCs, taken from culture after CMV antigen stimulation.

In DNA form, the CDR3 reads TGTGCCAGCAGTCACTCTGAAGCTTTCTTT. Protein product: CASSHSEAFF. The chain carries TRBV6-6 and TRBJ1-1, with unresolved D. Germline V gene sequence: CDR1 MNHNY, CDR2 SVGAGI (reference sequence). The CDR3 sequence is 10 residues long.